The sequence of this T cell receptor (beta chain) was determined in a study of response to subunit inactivated influenza vaccine. This CDR3 has 14 amino acids. Germline assignment: CDR1 MDHEN and CDR2 SYDVKM. The V and J ends lost 1 base and 3 bases respectively, with 10 bases between them. TCRdb processed the RT-PCR reads anew with MiXCR; each CDR3 protein has one entry. The table records more than 500,000 distinct CDR3 sequences, around 10% of them present only once. Separately, the same data were catalogued under a study of T cells expressing NK-cell markers. According to that study: The authors generated TCR beta cDNA through 5'RACE template switching with UMIs. Sequenced donors, eight in total, included seven who were HCMV-seropositive and one who was seronegative. The CD3+CD56-NKG2C+ fraction of several donors was also led by these clonotypes.

The chain recombines TRBV28 with TRBJ2-7; D unresolved. The clonotype was recovered from a man aged 50 or older who received an inactivated influenza vaccine. Sequences were derived from PBMCs from blood, sampled on the day of vaccination. The DNA for the CDR3 is TGTGCCAGCAGTTTATCCCGCATGGTCTACGAGCAGTACTTC. Translated, it gives CASSLSRMVYEQYF. The entire variable domain, with the rest obtained from reference TRBV28 and TRBJ2-7, is as follows: DVKVTQSSRYLVKRTGEKVFLECVQDMDHENMFWYRQDPGLGLRLIYFSYDVKMKEKGDIPEGYSVSREKKERFSLILESASTNQTSMYLCASSLSRMVYEQYFGPGTRLTVT.